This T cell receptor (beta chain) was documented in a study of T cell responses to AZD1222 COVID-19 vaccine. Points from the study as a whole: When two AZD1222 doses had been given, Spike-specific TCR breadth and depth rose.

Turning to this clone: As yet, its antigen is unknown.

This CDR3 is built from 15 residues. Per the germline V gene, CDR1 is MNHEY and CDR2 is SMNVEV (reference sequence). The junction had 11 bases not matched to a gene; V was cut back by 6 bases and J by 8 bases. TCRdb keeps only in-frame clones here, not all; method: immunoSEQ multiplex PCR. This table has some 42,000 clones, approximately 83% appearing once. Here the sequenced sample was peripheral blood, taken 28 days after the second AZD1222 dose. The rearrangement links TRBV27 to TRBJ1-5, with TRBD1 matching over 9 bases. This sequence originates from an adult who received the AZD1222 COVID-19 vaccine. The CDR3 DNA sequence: TGTGCCAGCAGGCCCCGGGACAGGGCGATAGAGCCCCAGCATTTT. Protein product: CASRPRDRAIEPQHF.